These T cell receptor beta chains were read from a single sample in a study of beta chain features in type 1 diabetes. Measured with immunoSEQ multiplex PCR; TCRdb has only the in-frame clones, and not every one. The table lists under 450,000 clones, around 13% of them singletons. Sequenced input: naive CD4+ T cells from blood. The source of these receptors is a man aged 25 to 40 in good health. Each CDR3 is given with its conserved first and last residue.

V gene: TRBV6-5; J gene: TRBJ2-1; CDR3 protein: CASNNREVGKQFF
V gene: TRBV23-1; J gene: TRBJ2-3; CDR3 protein: CASSPRVTQNTDTQYF
V gene: TRBV5-4; J gene: TRBJ2-1; CDR3 protein: CASSLQRGIYNEQFF
V gene: TRBV18; J gene: TRBJ2-1; CDR3 protein: CASSPANEQFF
V gene: TRBV11-3; J gene: TRBJ2-5; CDR3 protein: CASRPPGLAGEGQETQYF
V gene: TRBV6-5; J gene: TRBJ2-5; CDR3 protein: CASTRASQETQYF
V gene: TRBV5-6; J gene: TRBJ1-1; CDR3 protein: CASSLAWSNTEAFF
V gene: TRBV29-1; J gene: TRBJ1-1; CDR3 protein: CSVESSLSTEAFF
V gene: TRBV4-3; J gene: TRBJ2-1; CDR3 protein: CASSQAPTGMYEQFF
V gene: TRBV10-3; J gene: TRBJ2-1; CDR3 protein: CAPSEASGSQFYNEQFF
V gene: TRBV6-1; J gene: TRBJ2-7; CDR3 protein: CASRATAYEQYF
V gene: TRBV6-5; J gene: TRBJ2-5; CDR3 protein: CASSLDRRPTETQYF
V gene: TRBV21-1; J gene: TRBJ1-2; CDR3 protein: CASSKVAGTENYGYTF
V gene: TRBV18; J gene: TRBJ2-1; CDR3 protein: CASSRGQSSYNEQFF
V gene: TRBV29-1; J gene: TRBJ1-1; CDR3 protein: CSVLNRDTEAFF
V gene: TRBV7-9; J gene: TRBJ1-5; CDR3 protein: CASSSTGNSNQPQHF
V gene: TRBV2; J gene: TRBJ2-3; CDR3 protein: CASNLLAGASDTQYF
V gene: TRBV7-2; J gene: TRBJ2-4; CDR3 protein: CASSLIGAQGLNIQYF
V gene: TRBV5-6; J gene: TRBJ1-5; CDR3 protein: CASTDGYQPQHF
V gene: TRBV30; J gene: TRBJ1-5; CDR3 protein: CAWSVARTAAGQPQHF
V gene: TRBV5-1; J gene: TRBJ2-1; CDR3 protein: CASSLLAGGPNEQFF
V gene: TRBV15; J gene: TRBJ1-6; CDR3 protein: CATSRGQGQGRSPLHF
V gene: TRBV6-1; J gene: TRBJ1-1; CDR3 protein: CASGTVDTEAFF
V gene: TRBV19; J gene: TRBJ2-1; CDR3 protein: CASSIESGGASEQFF